This TCR beta chain was sequenced for a study of blood T cell repertoires in COVID-19. On the study more broadly: Both acute and convalescent COVID-19 samples were obtained from the United States, Italy and Spain. T cells, B-cell-depleted T cells, or PBMCs supplied cDNA or gDNA.

In the original processing: By means of reference gene primer amplification, nucleated cell counts were estimated. The assay was immunoSEQ multiplex PCR, and TCRdb's table has in-frame clones only and misses some. V and J calls and clone size are copied from that table; D and trimming were computed from the DNA. The table records roughly 250,000 clones, 85% to 90% of them present only once. There are 16 residues in the CDR3. Germline V gene sequence: CDR1 KGHSH, CDR2 LQKENI. V was trimmed by 8 bases and J by 0 bases, leaving 17 bases between them. Cohort 3 recovery required two negative PCRs, clearance, or symptom resolution.

V gene TRBV18 combines with J gene TRBJ2-1; D is perhaps TRBD2 (5 bases). The receptor was isolated from a woman aged 18-29 years who had recovered from COVID-19. Sequenced: PBMCs or T cells enriched from blood (not recorded which). CDR3 DNA: TGTGCCAGCACGCCGGGGTTGGGTATCTCCTACAATGAGCAGTTCTTC. It yields the protein CASTPGLGISYNEQFF. The whole variable domain, filled in from reference TRBV18 and TRBJ2-1, reads NAGVMQNPRHLVRRRGQEARLRCSPMKGHSHVYWYRQLPEEGLKFMVYLQKENIIDESGMPKERFSAEFPKEGPSILRIQQVVRGDSAAYFCASTPGLGISYNEQFFGPGTRLTVL.